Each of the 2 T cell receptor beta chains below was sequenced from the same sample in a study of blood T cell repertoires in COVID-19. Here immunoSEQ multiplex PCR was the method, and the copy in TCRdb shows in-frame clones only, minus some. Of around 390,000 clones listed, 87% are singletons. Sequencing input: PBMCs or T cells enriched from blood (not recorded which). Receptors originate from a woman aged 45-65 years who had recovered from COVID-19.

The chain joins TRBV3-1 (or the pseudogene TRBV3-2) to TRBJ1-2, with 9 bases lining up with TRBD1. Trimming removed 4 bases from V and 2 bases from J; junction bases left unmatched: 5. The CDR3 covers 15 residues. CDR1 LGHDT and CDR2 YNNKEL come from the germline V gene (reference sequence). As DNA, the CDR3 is TGTGCCAGCAGCCCTACCGGACAGGGGAACTATGGCTACACCTTC. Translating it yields CASSPTGQGNYGYTF.

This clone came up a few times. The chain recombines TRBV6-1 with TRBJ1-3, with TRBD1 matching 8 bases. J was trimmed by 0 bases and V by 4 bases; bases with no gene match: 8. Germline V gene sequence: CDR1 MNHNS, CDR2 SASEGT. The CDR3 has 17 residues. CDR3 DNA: TGTGCCAGCAGTGCCCACAGGGGGGAGAGCTCTGGAAACACCATATATTTT. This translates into CASSAHRGESSGNTIYF.